This T cell receptor (beta chain) was captured by sequencing in a study of blood T cell repertoires in COVID-19. Study as a whole: COVID-19 samples collected from the United States, Italy and Spain covered acute and convalescent phases. From T cells, B-cell-depleted T cells, or PBMCs came the material, which was cDNA or gDNA.

This CDR3 has 14 residues. Germline-derived CDR1 and CDR2 are SGDLS and YYNGEE. The trim removed 4 bases at V and 3 bases at J, leaving 3 bases unmatched. Under the authors' procedure: Cell counts per sample came from amplifying reference gene primers. Clones were read by immunoSEQ multiplex PCR, and TCRdb kept only the in-frame ones, dropping some. The DNA was the basis for D and trimming; V, J and clone size are from that table. The repertoire holds about 250,000 clones, with almost 85% as singletons. Source material: peripheral blood. The TCR was taken from a man aged 50 to 60 with acute or convalescent COVID-19. This chain uses TRBV9 with TRBJ1-1, with 10 bases matching TRBD1. The CDR3 DNA is TGTGCCAGCAGCTTCGGGACAGGGGACACTGAAGCTTTCTTT. This sequence encodes CASSFGTGDTEAFF.